These 17 T cell receptor beta chains originate from one sample sequenced in a study of cytomegalovirus exposure and HLA in healthy donors. Measured with immunoSEQ multiplex PCR; TCRdb has only the in-frame clones, and not every one. Of 90,000 to 150,000 clones listed, over 65% were seen once; the top ten hold approximately 2.3%. The sequenced sample consisted of PBMCs. These receptors were collected from a woman in her 30s in good health and CMV-seronegative.

The chain carries TRBV2 and TRBJ2-5; 14 bases map to TRBD2. J was trimmed by 2 bases and V by 6 bases; bases with no gene match: 5. The CDR3 is 16 residues long. Germline-derived CDR1 and CDR2 are SNHLY and FYNNEI. The CDR3 sequence: CASRDGLAGGQETQYF. DNA of the CDR3: TGTGCCAGCAGGGACGGACTAGCGGGGGGACAAGAGACCCAGTACTTC.

The gene calls are TRBV10-3 and TRBJ2-1; tentatively, D is TRBD2 (6 bases). From germline, CDR1 is ENHRY and CDR2 SYGVKD. Trimming removed 6 bases from V and 1 base from J, with 16 bases in between. This CDR3 region has 16 residues. The CDR3 sequence: CAIRPSGPSSYNEQFF. The CDR3, as DNA: TGTGCCATCAGACCCAGCGGGCCATCTTCCTACAATGAGCAGTTCTTC.

This chain connects TRBV7-9 to TRBJ2-5; TRBD2 agrees at 10 bases. The trim removed 3 bases at V and 0 bases at J, leaving 4 bases unmatched. The CDR3 consists of 16 residues. Germline CDR1 reads SEHNR; CDR2 reads FQNEAQ (reference sequence). CDR3 sequence reads: CASSFRSGGYQETQYF. The CDR3 DNA reads as TGTGCCAGCAGCTTTCGTAGCGGGGGGTACCAAGAGACCCAGTACTTC.

This chain connects TRBV5-1 to TRBJ2-3; TRBD2 matches 7 bases. Looked up from germline, CDR1 is SGHRS and CDR2 is YFSETQ. The V segment lost 4 bases and the J segment 4 bases; nucleotides outside the gene matches: 12. This CDR3 region has 16 residues. This CDR3 reads CASSLAALASADTQYF. The CDR3 DNA reads TGCGCCAGCAGCCTGGCCGCACTAGCGTCGGCAGATACGCAGTATTTT.

This rearrangement joins TRBV6-5 to TRBJ2-2; TRBD2 matches 9 bases. CDR1 is MNHEY and CDR2 is SVGAGI in the germline V gene. V was pared by 4 bases and J by 4 bases, with 4 bases of the junction left unmatched. There are 15 residues in the CDR3. DNA for the CDR3: TGTGCCAGCAGTTCAGCGGGGGGCTTCACCGGGGAGCTGTTTTTT. It yields the protein CASSSAGGFTGELFF.

The V gene is TRBV10-3, the J gene TRBJ2-7; TRBD2 matches 9 bases. Germline V CDR1 and CDR2: ENHRY, SYGVKD. This CDR3 spans 14 amino acids. Trimming at V came to 10 bases and at J to 3 bases, leaving 10 bases not matched to a gene. The CDR3 spells CATCDGSGGYEQYF. DNA of the CDR3: TGTGCCACCTGCGATGGTAGCGGGGGCTACGAGCAGTACTTC.

The CDR3 sequence is CASSLLAGDTDTQYF. The CDR3 bases are TGCGCCAGCAGCCTACTAGCGGGGGACACAGATACGCAGTATTTT. This chain uses TRBV5-1 with TRBJ2-3, with 11 bases aligning to TRBD2. CDR3 length equals 15 residues. J was trimmed by 2 bases and V by 4 bases; bases with no gene match: 3. Germline CDR1 SGHRS, CDR2 YFSETQ.

V usage is TRBV4-3 and J usage is TRBJ1-1, with a tentative D call TRBD1 (5 bases). The germline gives CDR1 LGHNA, CDR2 YSLEER. Trimming removed 0 bases at V and 0 bases at J, with 8 bases between. The CDR3 loop spans 15 amino acids. The CDR3 DNA reads TGCGCCAGCAGCCAAGACCTGACAGTGAACACTGAAGCTTTCTTT. It translates to CASSQDLTVNTEAFF.

The J gene is TRBJ1-5, the V gene TRBV6-5; weak D call: TRBD1 (6 bases). Germline V CDR1 and CDR2: MNHEY, SVGAGI. This CDR3 region has 14 residues. V was trimmed by 6 bases and J by 6 bases, leaving 15 bases between them. CDR3 nucleotide sequence: TGTGCCAGCAGGGCCAGGGGACCTATTCAGCCCCAGCATTTT. Translation: CASRARGPIQPQHF.

The rearrangement uses TRBV10-3 and TRBJ1-6; 8 bases align to TRBD1. This CDR3 is 18 amino acids long. Germline assignment: CDR1 ENHRY and CDR2 SYGVKD. V shed 4 bases and J 0 bases; nucleotides not matched to a gene: 8. CDR3 coding DNA: TGTGCCATCAGTGGGACAGGGCCCTCAAGCTCCTATAATTCACCCCTCCACTTT. Its translation is CAISGTGPSSSYNSPLHF.

With regard to this clone: This same CDR3 is encoded by further DNA sequences in the sample. The chain is built from TRBV6-5 and TRBJ1-1; D gene uncertain. V was cut by 7 bases and J by 2 bases, with 11 bases left in between. In germline, CDR1 is MNHEY, CDR2 SVGAGI. CDR3 length: 13 residues. As DNA, the CDR3 is TGTGCCAGCACACGAACGGGAAACACTGAAGCTTTCTTT. This translates into CASTRTGNTEAFF.

V gene TRBV5-1 combines with J gene TRBJ1-2, with D tentatively TRBD1 (5 bases). The CDR3 sequence is 15 residues long. V was shortened by 3 bases and J by 2 bases, with 14 bases between the two germline ends. The germline CDR1 and CDR2 sequences are SGHRS and YFSETQ. The CDR3 sequence: CASSSEGTANYGYTF. The CDR3 region has the DNA TGCGCCAGCAGCTCGGAGGGGACTGCCAACTATGGCTACACCTTC.

This chain links TRBV27 with TRBJ2-3, with 8 positions matching TRBD1. The CDR3 is 15 residues long. CDR1 and CDR2 from the germline V gene are MNHEY and SMNVEV (reference sequence). Germline trimming cut 5 bases from V and 4 bases from J; bases unmatched to any gene: 8. The CDR3 region has the DNA TGTGCCAGCAGTGATGGACAGGGACGGGCAGATACGCAGTATTTT. Amino acids: CASSDGQGRADTQYF.

J is TRBJ1-6 and V is TRBV10-3, with D perhaps TRBD1 (6 bases). The V end lost 0 bases, the J end lost 0 bases, and 15 bases lay between the germline ends. CDR3 length equals 19 residues. Per germline, CDR1 ENHRY and CDR2 SYGVKD. The CDR3 nucleotides are TGTGCCATCAGTGAGTCCCGCTGGACAGAAAGCTCCTATAATTCACCCCTCCACTTT. Translation gives CAISESRWTESSYNSPLHF.

This clone was counted a few times. The rearrangement joins TRBV5-1 to TRBJ1-2, with 9 nucleotides matching TRBD1. Losses at the gene ends were 1 base for V and 6 bases for J; bases not matched to a gene: 4. This CDR3 is built from 14 residues. Germline lookup yields CDR1 SGHRS and CDR2 YFSETQ. The chain's CDR3 is CASSLIQGADGYTF. DNA of the CDR3: TGCGCCAGCAGCTTGATACAGGGGGCGGATGGCTACACCTTC.

The chain is built from TRBV10-2 and TRBJ2-7; 7 bases line up with TRBD1. V shed 9 bases, J shed 0 bases, and the junction held 8 bases outside the gene matches. CDR1 and CDR2 (germline): WSHSY, SAAADI. The CDR3 is 14 amino acids. DNA for the CDR3: TGCGCCAGAGACGCGACAGGGAGCTCCTACGAGCAGTACTTC. This encodes CARDATGSSYEQYF.

J is TRBJ2-7 and V is TRBV19; TRBD1 matches 7 bases. CDR1 and CDR2 from the germline V gene are LNHDA and SQIVND (reference sequence). This CDR3 is 14 amino acids long. The V segment lost 3 bases and the J segment 2 bases; nucleotides outside the gene matches: 4. CDR3 sequence: CASSIRTGPYEQYF. The DNA for the CDR3 is TGTGCCAGTAGTATTCGGACAGGCCCCTACGAGCAGTACTTC.